Shown below are 16 T cell receptor beta chains from a single sample sequenced in a study of cytomegalovirus exposure and HLA in healthy donors. Researchers ran the PCR with 60 Vbeta and 13 Jbeta primers. Sequencing used immunoSEQ multiplex PCR; TCRdb keeps in-frame clones, though not all of them. The sample carries approximately 110,000 clones, 15% recorded once. The sequencing sample was made of PBMCs. These receptors all come from a woman aged 18 to 35 in good health and CMV-seronegative.

The sample holds a few counts of this clone. This chain links TRBV9 with TRBJ2-7; TRBD1 matches at 7 bases. The CDR3 has 14 residues. CDR1 and CDR2 (germline): SGDLS, YYNGEE. The junction had 3 bases not matched to a gene; V was cut back by 0 bases and J by 3 bases. CDR3 protein: CASSVGNRGYEQYF. The CDR3 DNA reads TGTGCCAGCAGCGTAGGTAACAGGGGCTACGAGCAGTACTTC.

The rearrangement links TRBV4-2 to TRBJ2-1; 9 bases align to TRBD1. The germline gives CDR1 LGHNA, CDR2 YNFKEQ. V trimming: 4 bases; J trimming: 5 bases; junction bases outside the gene matches: 9. The length of the CDR3 is 16 residues. This CDR3 reads CASSLPRTGVDNEQFF. CDR3 coding DNA: TGTGCCAGCAGCCTTCCCCGGACAGGGGTGGACAATGAGCAGTTCTTC.

This clone has a handful of counts. This chain links TRBV29-1 with TRBJ2-5, with 7 bases identical to TRBD2. After removal of 5 bases from V and 5 bases from J, the junction contained 8 bases not matched to a gene. The CDR3 has 13 amino acids. In germline, CDR1 is SQVTM, CDR2 ANQGSEA. CDR3: CSVSPWGGETQYF. The CDR3 DNA reads TGCAGCGTTTCTCCGTGGGGGGGGGAGACCCAGTACTTC. The whole variable domain, filled in from reference TRBV29-1 and TRBJ2-5, reads SAVISQKPSRDICQRGTSLTIQCQVDSQVTMMFWYRQQPGQSLTLIATANQGSEATYESGFVIDKFPISRPNLTFSTLTVSNMSPEDSSIYLCSVSPWGGETQYFGPGTRLLVL.

Only a few counts were recorded for this clone. The gene calls are TRBV13 and TRBJ2-2; the D gene is possibly TRBD2 (5 bases). The V and J ends lost 8 bases and 2 bases respectively, with 9 bases between them. There are 13 residues in the CDR3. Germline CDR1 is PRHDT and CDR2 is FYEKMQ (reference sequence). The CDR3: CASLGVNTGELFF. DNA of the CDR3: TGTGCCAGCCTCGGGGTTAACACCGGGGAGCTGTTTTTT.

The chain employs TRBV30 and TRBJ1-1; no clear D gene. The V end was cut by 6 bases, the J end by 0 bases, with 20 bases between. The CDR3 consists of 16 residues. Germline-derived CDR1 and CDR2 are GTSNPN and SVGIG (reference sequence). The CDR3 protein is CACFPRWRWMNTEAFF. CDR3 DNA: TGTGCCTGTTTCCCCCGGTGGCGGTGGATGAACACTGAAGCTTTCTTT.

This chain uses TRBV5-4 with TRBJ2-1; 9 nucleotides agree with TRBD2. Germline CDR1 is SGHNT and CDR2 is YYREEE (reference sequence). Trimming took 3 bases from V and 7 from J; bases not matched to a gene: 8. This CDR3 region has 15 residues. CDR3 sequence reads: CASSWGIAGVNEQFF. The CDR3 DNA reads as TGTGCCAGCAGCTGGGGGATAGCGGGAGTGAATGAGCAGTTCTTC.

V gene TRBV18 combines with J gene TRBJ2-3, with TRBD1 matching over 8 bases. This CDR3 region has 15 residues. Germline CDR1 reads KGHSH; CDR2 reads LQKENI. The trim removed 1 base at V and 2 bases at J, leaving 2 bases unmatched. CDR3 coding DNA: TGTGCCAGCTCACCACGACAGGGGAACACAGATACGCAGTATTTT. This codes for CASSPRQGNTDTQYF.

The chain is built from TRBV6-6 and TRBJ2-5, with a weak D call TRBD2 (7 bases). With 6 bases removed from V and 4 bases from J, the gap between germline ends came to 15 bases. The CDR3 spans 14 residues. CDR1 and CDR2 (germline): MNHNY, SVGAGI (reference sequence). The CDR3 loop reads CASSSPGGLETQYF. CDR3 sequence (DNA): TGTGCCAGCAGCTCCCCGGGGGGCCTAGAGACCCAGTACTTC.

This clone occurred a few times. The V call is TRBV11-1, the J call TRBJ2-6; the D gene is possibly TRBD1 (6 bases). The germline V and J ends were trimmed by 2 bases and 0 bases, with 14 bases remaining between them. Germline CDR1 SGHAT, CDR2 FQDESV (reference sequence). The CDR3 extends over 18 amino acids. CDR3 amino acids: CASSLRRGIGSGANVLTF. The CDR3, as DNA: TGTGCCAGCAGCTTACGAAGGGGGATTGGCTCTGGGGCCAACGTCCTGACTTTC.

This chain connects TRBV7-8 to TRBJ2-1; the match to TRBD1 covers 10 bases. Trimming removed 4 bases from V and 7 bases from J; junction bases left unmatched: 13. The germline V gene encodes CDR1 SGHVS and CDR2 FQNEAQ. CDR3 length: 17 amino acids. The CDR3 nucleotides are TGTGCCAGCAGCTCGACCGTAGACAGGGGGCGCACGAATGAGCAGTTCTTC. Its protein product is CASSSTVDRGRTNEQFF.

This sequence joins TRBV19 and TRBJ2-7; D remains ambiguous. Trimming took off 4 bases at V and 0 bases at J, with 10 bases between the two ends. CDR3 length: 14 amino acids. Germline V CDR1 and CDR2: LNHDA, SQIVND (reference sequence). CDR3 coding DNA: TGTGCCAGTAGTAAAGACCGCAGCTCCTACGAGCAGTACTTC. Protein: CASSKDRSSYEQYF.

This clone occurred a few times. This chain joins TRBV7-9 and TRBJ1-6; D unresolved. Deletions cut 5 bases from V and 10 bases from J, with 18 bases between. Germline CDR1 reads SEHNR; CDR2 reads FQNEAQ (reference sequence). The CDR3 covers 15 residues. The CDR3 nucleotides read TGTGCCAGCAGCGGTAAGCCGGGTCTTGAATCACCCCTCCACTTT. Encoded protein: CASSGKPGLESPLHF.

This clone was counted many times. This chain joins TRBV4-2 and TRBJ2-7; D uncertain. This CDR3 comprises 15 residues. The V end lost 0 bases, the J end lost 4 bases, and 13 bases lay between the germline ends. Per germline, CDR1 LGHNA and CDR2 YNFKEQ. As DNA, the CDR3 is TGTGCCAGCAGCCAAGATTCTAGTTGGCAGTACGAGCAGTACTTC. Its protein is CASSQDSSWQYEQYF.

The rearrangement links TRBV6-5 to TRBJ2-1; D call uncertain. This CDR3 is 14 amino acids long. The V gene's germline CDR1 is MNHEY and CDR2 SVGAGI. Trimming removed 7 bases at V and 4 bases at J, with 14 bases between. CDR3 region: CASTPTGSYNEQFF. The CDR3, as DNA: TGTGCCAGCACCCCCACGGGTTCTTACAATGAGCAGTTCTTC.

This clone has only a few counts. The chain employs TRBV4-2 and TRBJ2-5; maybe TRBD2 (6 bases). CDR3 size: 15 residues. The germline V and J ends were trimmed by 3 bases and 5 bases, with 16 bases remaining between them. In germline, CDR1 is LGHNA, CDR2 YNFKEQ. CDR3: CASSHDEGGGETQYF. CDR3 sequence (DNA): TGTGCCAGCAGCCACGACGAGGGAGGAGGCGAGACCCAGTACTTC.

This chain links TRBV9 with TRBJ2-3; a weak D match, TRBD1 (5 bases). The CDR3 covers 14 residues. V was trimmed by 3 bases and J by 0 bases, leaving 8 bases between them. Germline V gene lookup returns CDR1 SGDLS and CDR2 YYNGEE. This chain's CDR3 is CASSGRESTDTQYF. As DNA, the CDR3 is TGTGCCAGCAGCGGCAGGGAAAGCACAGATACGCAGTATTTT.